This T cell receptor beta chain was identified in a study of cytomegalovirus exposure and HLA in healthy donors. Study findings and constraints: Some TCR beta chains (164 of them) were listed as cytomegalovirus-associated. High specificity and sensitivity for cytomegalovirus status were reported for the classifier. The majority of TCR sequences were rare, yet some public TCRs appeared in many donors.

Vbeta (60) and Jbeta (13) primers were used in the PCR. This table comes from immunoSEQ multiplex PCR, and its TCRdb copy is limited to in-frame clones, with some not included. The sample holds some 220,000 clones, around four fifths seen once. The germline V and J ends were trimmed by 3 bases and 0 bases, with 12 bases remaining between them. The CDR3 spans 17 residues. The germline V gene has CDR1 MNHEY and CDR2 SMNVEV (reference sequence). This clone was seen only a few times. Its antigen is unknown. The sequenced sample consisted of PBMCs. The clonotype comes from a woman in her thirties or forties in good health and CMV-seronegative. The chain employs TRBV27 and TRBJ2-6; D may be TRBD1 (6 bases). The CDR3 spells CASSLGTHLSGANVLTF. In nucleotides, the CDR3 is TGTGCCAGCAGTTTGGGGACACACCTCTCTGGGGCCAACGTCCTGACTTTC.